The table lists the clone carrying this TCR beta chain with a few counts. Antigen specificity is unknown. The data are from a study of T cell repertoires in cytomegalovirus infection. Study details: Public signatures in TCR beta pointed to CMV infection and matching HLA type.

Study-level findings and limits: Carriers of CMV and the relevant HLA type were discriminated by public TCR beta frequency. It was HLA-C-restricted CMV-specific TCR beta clonotypes that dominated the response ex vivo.

V lost 5 bases and J 3 bases, leaving 19 bases between the germline ends. The CDR3 length is 16 residues. TCRdb fed the reads into MiXCR, producing one record per CDR3 protein. Seen here are approximately 700,000 distinct CDR3 sequences, approximately 34% observed once, and the top ten hold around 2.8%. The gene calls are TRBV12-3 or TRBV12-4 and TRBJ2-5; a possible D gene is TRBD2 (6 bases). The sample consisted of PBMCs. The receptor comes from a human donor in good health (CMV status not recorded). Some clones in this sample may be carry-over from other donors' samples. The CDR3 sequence: CASSPALSGNKETQYF. As DNA, the CDR3 is TGTGCCAGCAGTCCAGCTCTTAGCGGAAACAAAGAGACCCAGTACTTC.